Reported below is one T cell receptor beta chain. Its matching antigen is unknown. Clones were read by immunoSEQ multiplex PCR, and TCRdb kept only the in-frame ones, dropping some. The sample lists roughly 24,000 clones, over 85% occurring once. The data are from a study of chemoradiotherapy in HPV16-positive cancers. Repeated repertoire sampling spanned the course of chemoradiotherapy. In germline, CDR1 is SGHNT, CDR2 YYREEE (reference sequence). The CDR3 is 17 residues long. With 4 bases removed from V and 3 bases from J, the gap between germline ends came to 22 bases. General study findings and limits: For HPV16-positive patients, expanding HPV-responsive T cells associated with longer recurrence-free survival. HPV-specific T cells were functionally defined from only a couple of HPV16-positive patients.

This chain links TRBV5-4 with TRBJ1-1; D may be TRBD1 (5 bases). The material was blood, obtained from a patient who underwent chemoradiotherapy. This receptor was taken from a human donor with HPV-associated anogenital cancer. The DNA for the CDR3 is TGTGCCAGCAGCCATGAACCGGGACGGACTAAGGACACTGAAGCTTTCTTT. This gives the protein CASSHEPGRTKDTEAFF.